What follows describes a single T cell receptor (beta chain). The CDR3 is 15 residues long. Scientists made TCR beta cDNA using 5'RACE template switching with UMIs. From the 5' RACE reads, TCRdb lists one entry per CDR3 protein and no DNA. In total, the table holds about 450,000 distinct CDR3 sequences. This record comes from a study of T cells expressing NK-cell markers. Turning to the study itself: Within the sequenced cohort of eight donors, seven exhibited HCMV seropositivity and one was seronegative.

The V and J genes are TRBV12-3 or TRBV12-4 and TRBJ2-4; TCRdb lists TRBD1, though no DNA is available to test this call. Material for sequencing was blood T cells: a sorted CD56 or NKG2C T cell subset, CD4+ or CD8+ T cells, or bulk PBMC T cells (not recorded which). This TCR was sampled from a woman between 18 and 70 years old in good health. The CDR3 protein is CASSYDGGPKNIQYF.